This T cell receptor beta chain originates from a study of cytomegalovirus exposure and HLA in healthy donors. Study-wide results and caveats: Published work reported that the classifier diagnosed cytomegalovirus status with high specificity and sensitivity.

The CDR3 runs 15 residues. The junction had 8 bases not matched to a gene; V was cut back by 2 bases and J by 4 bases. Germline CDR1 reads SGHVS; CDR2 reads FQNEAQ. On this clone: Antigen specificity is unknown.

PCR used 60 Vbeta primers and 13 Jbeta primers. Using immunoSEQ multiplex PCR, the repertoire was profiled, and TCRdb retains in-frame clones only, with some absent. The sample has roughly 120,000 clones; roughly 83% are singletons. The sequence was obtained from a man in his late teens or twenties in good health and CMV-seronegative. The sample consisted of PBMCs. The chain couples TRBV7-8 to TRBJ2-7, with TRBD1 matching 7 bases. CDR3 sequence (DNA): TGTGCCAGCAGCTTAATGAGACAGGGAGAGTACGAGCAGTACTTC. Encoded protein: CASSLMRQGEYEQYF.